Listed below are T cell receptor beta chains from one sample, sequenced in a study of CD8+CD57+ T cells in acquired aplastic anemia. TCRdb reprocessed the reads via MiXCR and lists one record per CDR3 protein. This table has about 43,000 distinct CDR3 sequences, 63% appearing once. Sequencing input: sorted CD4+, CD8+, or CD8+CD57+ T cells (not recorded which) from PBMCs. The source of these receptors is a human donor with aplastic anemia. CDR3s include the opening cysteine and the closing phenylalanine or tryptophan. A D gene is named only where the DNA matches it firmly. Clone size is shown for a subset of rows, as once, few, many or a class of expanded clone.

d_call,clone_size,j_call,v_call,cdr3_aa,cdr3_nt
TRBD2,.,TRBJ2-7,TRBV25-1,CASSWRGSYEQYF,TGTGCCAGCAGTTGGCGGGGGTCCTACGAGCAGTACTTC
.,.,TRBJ2-2,TRBV7-3,CASSLLRNTGELFF,TGTGCCAGCAGCTTGCTACGGAACACCGGGGAGCTGTTTTTT
TRBD1,.,TRBJ2-3,TRBV2,CASKDRGTDTQYF,TGTGCCAGCAAGGACAGGGGCACAGATACGCAGTATTTT
.,once,TRBJ1-5,TRBV7-9,CASQRGVPNQPQHF,TGTGCCAGCCAACGGGGAGTCCCTAATCAGCCCCAGCATTTT
TRBD1,.,TRBJ1-2,TRBV20-1,CSAPTGTENYGYTF,TGCAGTGCTCCCACCGGGACAGAAAACTATGGCTACACCTTC
.,.,TRBJ2-5,TRBV7-8,CASSYRSSQETQYF,TGTGCCAGCAGCTACCGGTCGTCGCAAGAGACCCAGTACTTC
TRBD1,.,TRBJ2-5,TRBV11-1,CASSGTGLRGTQYF,TGTGCCAGCAGCGGGACAGGCCTTAGAGGTACCCAGTACTTC
.,.,TRBJ1-5,TRBV19,CASSIGGLSYQPQHF,TGTGCCAGTAGTATTGGGGGGCTCTCGTATCAGCCCCAGCATTTT
TRBD1,.,TRBJ2-7,TRBV29-1,CSANLGTGAYEQYF,TGCAGCGCTAATCTTGGGACAGGAGCCTACGAGCAGTACTTC
.,few,TRBJ1-4,TRBV28,CASSPPGGGTNEKLFF,TGTGCCAGCAGTCCTCCGGGGGGGGGGACTAATGAAAAACTGTTTTTT
.,few,TRBJ1-1,TRBV6-1,CASTPRWGRFDTEAFF,TGTGCCAGCACCCCGAGGTGGGGGCGCTTTGACACTGAAGCTTTCTTT
TRBD1,.,TRBJ2-3,TRBV5-1,CASSPGQTTDTQYF,TGCGCCAGCAGCCCGGGACAGACCACAGATACGCAGTATTTT
.,.,TRBJ2-7,TRBV14,CASSLSQYEQYF,TGTGCCAGCAGCCTCAGTCAGTACGAGCAGTACTTC
.,.,TRBJ1-6,TRBV20-1,CSARVSGRWDSPLHF,TGCAGTGCTAGAGTGAGCGGCAGATGGGATTCACCCCTCCACTTT
.,.,TRBJ1-2,TRBV6-4,CASRPGPEPYGYTF,TGTGCCAGCAGACCGGGCCCTGAGCCTTATGGCTACACCTTC
.,.,TRBJ1-6,TRBV9,CASSPDGIVSPLHF,TGTGCCAGCAGCCCCGACGGGATAGTATCACCCCTCCACTTT
.,.,TRBJ1-2,TRBV25-1,CASSEWGDGYTF,TGTGCCAGCAGTGAATGGGGGGATGGCTACACCTTC
.,.,TRBJ1-1,TRBV2,CASSDRAATEAFF,TGTGCCAGCAGTGACAGGGCAGCCACTGAAGCTTTCTTT
TRBD1,.,TRBJ2-7,TRBV12-3/TRBV12-4,CASSLGTGADVSTGYEQYF,TGTGCCAGCAGTCTCGGGACAGGGGCCGACGTATCGACCGGCTACGAGCAGTACTTC
TRBD1,many,TRBJ2-7,TRBV5-1,CASSLARTGTYEQYF,TGCGCCAGCAGCTTGGCTCGGACAGGAACCTACGAGCAGTACTTC
.,.,TRBJ2-7,TRBV2,CASSELTGYHEQYF,TGTGCCAGCAGTGAGCTCACAGGGTACCACGAGCAGTACTTC
TRBD1,.,TRBJ1-1,TRBV20-1,CSARSTGKGTEAFF,TGCAGTGCTAGGTCGACAGGGAAGGGCACTGAAGCTTTCTTT
.,.,TRBJ2-6,TRBV4-2,CASSPGQSYSGANVLTF,TGTGCCAGCAGCCCTGGACAGTCGTACTCTGGGGCCAACGTCCTGACTTTC
.,.,TRBJ1-2,TRBV24-1,CATSDLTGPGSGYTF,TGTGCCACCAGTGATTTGACGGGGCCTGGCAGTGGCTACACCTTC
.,.,TRBJ1-1,TRBV2,CATTKGSNTEAFF,TGTGCCACCACCAAGGGGTCTAACACTGAAGCTTTCTTT
TRBD1,.,TRBJ1-1,TRBV10-3,CAIKTGGTEAFF,TGTGCCATAAAAACAGGGGGCACTGAAGCTTTCTTT
.,.,TRBJ2-3,TRBV29-1,CSVERTLTDTQYF,TGCAGCGTTGAGCGGACACTCACAGATACGCAGTATTTT
TRBD1,.,TRBJ2-7,TRBV29-1,CSVEDRRGPHEQYF,TGCAGCGTTGAAGATCGTAGGGGGCCCCACGAGCAGTACTTC
TRBD1,.,TRBJ2-5,TRBV24-1,CATSSRQGTQETQYF,TGTGCCACCAGCTCAAGACAGGGGACCCAAGAGACCCAGTACTTC
.,.,TRBJ1-6,TRBV10-3,CAISAGTEPHF,TGTGCCATCAGTGCGGGGACGGAACCGCACTTT
.,.,TRBJ2-5,TRBV15,CATSRDTGAPETQYF,TGTGCCACCAGCAGAGATACGGGGGCGCCGGAGACCCAGTACTTC
TRBD1,.,TRBJ1-2,TRBV5-1,CASSIGQGVYTF,TGCGCCAGCAGCATCGGACAGGGGGTCTACACCTTC
.,many,TRBJ1-3,TRBV12-3/TRBV12-4,CASSAFKDGNTIYF,TGTGCCAGCAGCGCGTTCAAAGATGGAAACACCATATATTTT
TRBD1,few,TRBJ2-3,TRBV15,CATSSDRVADTQYF,TGTGCCACCAGCAGTGACAGGGTTGCAGATACGCAGTATTTT
TRBD1,.,TRBJ1-1,TRBV29-1,CSVEVDRATEAFF,TGCAGCGTTGAGGTGGACAGGGCAACTGAAGCTTTCTTT
.,.,TRBJ1-1,TRBV29-1,CSGELGTGNEAFF,TGCAGCGGAGAACTAGGGACCGGCAATGAAGCTTTCTTT
.,.,TRBJ1-3,TRBV29-1,CSGDAGQRNTIYF,TGCAGCGGAGACGCAGGGCAAAGAAACACCATATATTTC
.,.,TRBJ2-1,TRBV20-1,CSALLANEQFF,TGCAGTGCGTTGCTAGCCAATGAGCAGTTCTTC
TRBD2,few,TRBJ2-2,TRBV2,CASLRGAGELFF,TGTGCCAGCCTCCGGGGGGCCGGGGAGCTGTTTTTT
TRBD2,once,TRBJ2-3,TRBV2,CASSETSGGPPQYF,TGTGCCAGCAGCGAAACTAGCGGGGGGCCCCCGCAGTATTTT
TRBD2,.,TRBJ2-5,TRBV20-1,CSARVVSGGPQETQYF,TGCAGTGCTAGAGTGGTTAGCGGGGGACCCCAAGAGACCCAGTACTTC
TRBD2,.,TRBJ2-3,TRBV20-1,CSARDVASGEADTQYF,TGCAGTGCTAGAGATGTGGCTAGCGGGGAAGCAGATACGCAGTATTTT
.,.,TRBJ2-5,TRBV15,CATSSTGETQYF,TGTGCCACCAGCTCCACGGGAGAGACCCAGTACTTC
TRBD1,.,TRBJ2-6,TRBV29-1,CSARGPGANVLTF,TGCAGCGCCAGGGGGCCTGGGGCCAACGTCCTGACTTTC